Following are 16 T cell receptor beta chains from one sample sequenced in a study of Graves' ophthalmopathy and Graves' hyperthyroidism. Beta-chain TCR CDR3 regions were amplified from RNA transcripts. Second-round multiplex PCR came after a first-round RT-PCR that employed HTBI primers. TCRdb reprocessed the multiplex PCR reads with MiXCR, giving one entry per CDR3 protein. There are roughly 420,000 distinct CDR3 sequences in the sample; more than 20% occur only once, and under 3% lies in the top ten. Sample: peripheral blood. These receptors were collected from a woman between 18 and 29 years old with stable Graves' hyperthyroidism.

This clonotype was seen ten or more times. This rearrangement joins TRBV11-1 to TRBJ1-5, with a weak D call TRBD1 (5 bases). V was pared by 3 bases and J by 3 bases, with 9 bases between. Germline V gives CDR1 SGHAT, CDR2 FQDESV (reference sequence). The CDR3 has 14 amino acids. For the CDR3, the DNA is TGTGCCAGCAGCTTGTCAGGGAACAATCAGCCCCAGCATTTT. Encoded protein: CASSLSGNNQPQHF.

The table lists this clonotype with many counts. The J gene is TRBJ1-2, the V gene TRBV9; 8 bases map to TRBD1. The germline V gene encodes CDR1 SGDLS and CDR2 YYNGEE. CDR3 size: 15 residues. J was trimmed by 13 bases and V by 2 bases; bases with no gene match: 16. As DNA, the CDR3 is TGTGCCAGCAGCGTGATAAACCCGGGACAGGAAGGATTCACCTTC. It is translated as CASSVINPGQEGFTF.

Concerning this clonotype: Germline is not matched at one junction end, which may reflect a read error. The V and J genes are TRBV28 and TRBJ2-5; 11 nucleotides line up with TRBD2. CDR3 length: 15 residues. Germline assignment: CDR1 MDHEN and CDR2 SYDVKM. CDR3 in amino acids: CASSRLAGYQDTQYF. Here the CDR3 DNA reads TGTGCCAGCAGCCGACTAGCGGGATACCAAGATACCCAGTACTTC.

This clonotype was recorded many times. The CDR3 loop reads CASSPDRLRRPQHF. The CDR3 bases are TGTGCCAGCTCACCCGACAGGCTTCGACGGCCCCAGCATTTT. J is TRBJ1-5 and V is TRBV18; maybe TRBD1 (6 bases). The germline CDR1 and CDR2 sequences are KGHSH and LQKENI. This CDR3 has 14 residues. Trimming took off 3 bases at V and 9 bases at J, with 15 bases between the two ends.

At least ten counts were recorded for this clonotype. This sequence joins TRBV12-3 or TRBV12-4 and TRBJ2-2; 7 bases align to TRBD1. Trimming at V came to 4 bases and at J to 6 bases, leaving 5 bases not matched to a gene. This CDR3 contains 14 residues. The CDR3 DNA reads TGTGCCAGCAGTTCAGACAGGGCCCCCGGGGAGCTGTTTTTT. This gives the protein CASSSDRAPGELFF.

CDR3 in amino acids: CASSPVGLYEQYF. In DNA, the CDR3 is TGTGCCAGCAGCCCCGTGGGACTTTACGAGCAGTACTTC. The chain uses TRBV12-3 or TRBV12-4 and TRBJ2-7; D is perhaps TRBD2 (6 bases). CDR3 length: 13 residues. Trimming cost V 6 bases and J 4 bases, with 13 bases left between them.

As for this clonotype: The junction departs from the called germline gene at one end, perhaps through a read error. The CDR3 DNA reads TGTGCCAGCAGTCGAGGTGGTTATCAGCCCCAACGTTTT. Protein product: CASSRGGYQPQRF. This chain joins TRBV6-1 and TRBJ1-5, with D hard to call. Germline CDR1 is MNHNS and CDR2 is SASEGT. This CDR3 contains 13 residues.

This clonotype was observed many times. The chain uses TRBV9 and TRBJ2-7; 9 bases are shared with TRBD1. Germline-derived CDR1 and CDR2 are SGDLS and YYNGEE. The CDR3 is made up of 14 amino acids. With 2 bases clipped from V and 3 bases from J, the junction kept 3 bases outside the gene matches. The CDR3 loop reads CASSVGTGYYEQYF. CDR3 nucleotide sequence: TGTGCCAGCAGCGTTGGGACAGGGTACTACGAGCAGTACTTC.

A single count supports this clonotype. V and J are TRBV10-2 and TRBJ1-5; D might be TRBD1 (6 bases). The CDR3 consists of 16 residues. The germline V gene encodes CDR1 WSHSY and CDR2 SAAADI. V gave up 2 bases and J gave up 5 bases, with 16 bases separating them. CDR3 residues: CASSEVGTGWDQPQHF. For the CDR3, the DNA is TGCGCCAGCAGTGAGGTCGGAACAGGGTGGGATCAGCCCCAGCATTTT.

This clonotype was detected many times. V and J are TRBV30 and TRBJ2-7; D may be TRBD1 (5 bases). Germline values: CDR1 GTSNPN, CDR2 SVGIG (reference sequence). This CDR3 region has 13 residues. Trimming took off 1 base at V and 7 bases at J, with 14 bases between the two ends. The CDR3 region has the DNA TGTGCCTGGAGTGGGGGCTACCCTAGTGAGCAGTACTTC. This translates into CAWSGGYPSEQYF.

This clonotype was detected many times. This sequence joins TRBV28 and TRBJ1-5; 8 nucleotides agree with TRBD1. The V gene end was trimmed by 5 bases and the J gene end by 9 bases; junction bases not matched to a gene: 12. The length of the CDR3 is 15 residues. Looked up from germline, CDR1 is MDHEN and CDR2 is SYDVKM. Written as DNA, the CDR3 is TGTGCCAGCAGTACGACGGGACAGGCGTTACGGCCCCAGCATTTT. Its translation is CASSTTGQALRPQHF.

This clonotype came up many times. The CDR3 DNA follows: TGTGCCAGCAGCTCATTAAGCCCAGCGCCCGGAGAGACCCAGTACTTC. It translates to CASSSLSPAPGETQYF. The chain employs TRBV5-5 and TRBJ2-5; D uncertain. Per germline, CDR1 SGHKS and CDR2 YYEKEE (reference sequence). This CDR3 comprises 16 residues. V was pared by 3 bases and J by 4 bases, with 19 bases between.

Points on this clonotype: This may come from a read error, since a much larger clone is one base off. The chain employs TRBV2 and TRBJ2-2; D is possibly TRBD1 or TRBD2 (5 bases each). The CDR3 spans 13 residues. The germline CDR1 and CDR2 sequences are SNHLY and FYNNEI. CDR3 coding DNA: TGTGCCAGCAGTGAACAGCTCACCGGGGACCTGTTTTTT. The encoded protein is CASSEQLTGDLFF. Drawing the rest from reference TRBV2 and TRBJ2-2, the complete variable domain is EPEVTQTPSHQVTQMGQEVILRCVPISNHLYFYWYRQILGQKVEFLVSFYNNEISEKSEIFDDQFSVERPDGSNFTLKIRSTKLEDSAMYFCASSEQLTGDLFFGEGSRLTVL.

The sample holds many counts of this clonotype. The rearrangement links TRBV5-5 to TRBJ2-2; tentative D call: TRBD2 (6 bases). Germline CDR1 reads SGHKS; CDR2 reads YYEKEE (reference sequence). V lost 3 bases, J lost 4 bases, and 10 bases lay in between. The CDR3 is 14 amino acids. CDR3 sequence reads: CASSWLGGTGELFF. The CDR3 DNA sequence: TGTGCCAGCAGCTGGCTGGGAGGCACCGGGGAGCTGTTTTTT.

This clonotype was recorded many times. This chain uses TRBV7-2 with TRBJ1-5; 7 bases line up with TRBD1. The germline CDR1 and CDR2 sequences are SGHTA and FQGNSA. CDR3 size: 15 residues. V lost 4 bases to trimming and J lost 2 bases; unmatched junction nucleotides: 5. CDR3 in DNA: TGTGCCAGCAGCTCTAATACAGGGGGCAATCAGCCCCAGCATTTT. As protein: CASSSNTGGNQPQHF.

This clonotype occurred a few times. J is TRBJ2-5 and V is TRBV27, with D uncertain. This CDR3 region has 16 residues. V was pared by 2 bases and J by 3 bases, with 16 bases between. The V gene's germline CDR1 is MNHEY and CDR2 SMNVEV (reference sequence). CDR3 bases: TGTGCCAGCAGTTTAAATGGGTCCCTCTTTAAAGAGACCCAGTACTTC. This encodes CASSLNGSLFKETQYF.